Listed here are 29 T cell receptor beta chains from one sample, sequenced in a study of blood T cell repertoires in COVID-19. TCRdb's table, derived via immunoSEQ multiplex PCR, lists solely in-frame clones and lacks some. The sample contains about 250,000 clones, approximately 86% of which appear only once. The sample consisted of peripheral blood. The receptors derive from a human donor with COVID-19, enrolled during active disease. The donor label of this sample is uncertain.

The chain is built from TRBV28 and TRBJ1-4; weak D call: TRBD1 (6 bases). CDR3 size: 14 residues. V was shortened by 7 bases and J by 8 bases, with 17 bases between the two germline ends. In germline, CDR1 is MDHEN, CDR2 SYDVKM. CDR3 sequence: CASTQGNRLEKLFF. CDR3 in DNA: TGTGCCAGCACCCAGGGGAACCGCCTGGAAAAACTGTTTTTT. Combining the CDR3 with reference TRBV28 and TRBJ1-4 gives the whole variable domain DVKVTQSSRYLVKRTGEKVFLECVQDMDHENMFWYRQDPGLGLRLIYFSYDVKMKEKGDIPEGYSVSREKKERFSLILESASTNQTSMYLCASTQGNRLEKLFFGSGTQLSVL.

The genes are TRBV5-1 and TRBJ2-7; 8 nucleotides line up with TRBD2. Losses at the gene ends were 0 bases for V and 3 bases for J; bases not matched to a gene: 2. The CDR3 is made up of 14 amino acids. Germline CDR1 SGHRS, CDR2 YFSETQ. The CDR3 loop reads CASSLDLAGYEQYF. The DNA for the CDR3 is TGCGCCAGCAGCTTGGATCTAGCGGGCTACGAGCAGTACTTC.

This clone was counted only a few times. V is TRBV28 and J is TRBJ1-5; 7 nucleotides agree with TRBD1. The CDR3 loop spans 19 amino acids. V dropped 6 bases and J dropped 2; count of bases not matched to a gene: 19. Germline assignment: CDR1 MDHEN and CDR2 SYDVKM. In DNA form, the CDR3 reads TGTGCCAGCAGCTCCAGGAGAGACAGGGCGCCTTTCGGCAATCAGCCCCAGCATTTT. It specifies CASSSRRDRAPFGNQPQHF.

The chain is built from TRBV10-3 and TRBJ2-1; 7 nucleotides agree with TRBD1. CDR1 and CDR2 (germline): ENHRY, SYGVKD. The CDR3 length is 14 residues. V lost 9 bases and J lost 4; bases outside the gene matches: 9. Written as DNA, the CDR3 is TGTGCCATTAAGATGGGACAGCTTTACAATGAGCAGTTCTTC. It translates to CAIKMGQLYNEQFF.

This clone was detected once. The CDR3: CADTKEEVLGYTF. CDR3 sequence (DNA): TGTGCCGATACTAAAGAGGAGGTTTTGGGATACACCTTC. The rearrangement joins TRBV6-5 to TRBJ1-2; D ambiguous. CDR3 length equals 13 residues. Trimming cost V 11 bases and J 11 bases, with 24 bases left between them. From germline, CDR1 is MNHEY and CDR2 SVGAGI.

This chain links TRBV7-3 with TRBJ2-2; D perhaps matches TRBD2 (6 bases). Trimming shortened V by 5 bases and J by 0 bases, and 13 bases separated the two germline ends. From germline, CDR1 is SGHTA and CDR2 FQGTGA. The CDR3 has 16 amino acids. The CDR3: CASSPGGRANTGELFF. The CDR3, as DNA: TGTGCCAGCAGCCCCGGAGGGCGGGCGAACACCGGGGAGCTGTTTTTT.

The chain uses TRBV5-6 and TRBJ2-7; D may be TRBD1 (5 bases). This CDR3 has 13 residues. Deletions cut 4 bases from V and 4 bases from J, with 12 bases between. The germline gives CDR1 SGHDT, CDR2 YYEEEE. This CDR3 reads CASSPVGVYEQYF. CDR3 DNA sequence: TGTGCCAGCAGCCCCGTAGGGGTGTACGAGCAGTACTTC.

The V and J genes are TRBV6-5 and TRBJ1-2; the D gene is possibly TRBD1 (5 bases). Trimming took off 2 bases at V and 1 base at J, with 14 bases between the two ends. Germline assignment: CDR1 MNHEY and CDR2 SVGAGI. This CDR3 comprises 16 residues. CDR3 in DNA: TGTGCCAGCAGTTACCCTACCACAGGCGTTAACTATGGCTACACCTTC. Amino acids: CASSYPTTGVNYGYTF.

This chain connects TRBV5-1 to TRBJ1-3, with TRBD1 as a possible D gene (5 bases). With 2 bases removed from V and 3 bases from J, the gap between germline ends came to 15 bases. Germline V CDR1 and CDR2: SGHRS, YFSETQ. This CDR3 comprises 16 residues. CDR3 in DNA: TGCGCCAGCAGCTTAAACCCGGGACTCAGTGGAAACACCATATATTTT. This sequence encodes CASSLNPGLSGNTIYF. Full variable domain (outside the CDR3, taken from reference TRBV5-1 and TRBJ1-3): KAGVTQTPRYLIKTRGQQVTLSCSPISGHRSVSWYQQTPGQGLQFLFEYFSETQRNKGNFPGRFSGRQFSNSRSEMNVSTLELGDSALYLCASSLNPGLSGNTIYFGEGSWLTVV.

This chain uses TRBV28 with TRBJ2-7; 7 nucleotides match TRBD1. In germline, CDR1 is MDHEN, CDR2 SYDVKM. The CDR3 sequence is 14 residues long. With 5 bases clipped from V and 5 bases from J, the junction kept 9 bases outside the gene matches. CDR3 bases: TGTGCCAGCAGTCCCAGACAGGGCGCTAACGAGCAGTACTTC. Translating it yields CASSPRQGANEQYF.

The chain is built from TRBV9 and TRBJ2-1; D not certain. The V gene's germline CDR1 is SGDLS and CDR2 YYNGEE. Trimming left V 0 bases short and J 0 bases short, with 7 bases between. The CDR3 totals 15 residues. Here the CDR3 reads CASSVAPSSYNEQFF. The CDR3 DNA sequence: TGTGCCAGCAGCGTAGCGCCCAGCTCCTACAATGAGCAGTTCTTC.

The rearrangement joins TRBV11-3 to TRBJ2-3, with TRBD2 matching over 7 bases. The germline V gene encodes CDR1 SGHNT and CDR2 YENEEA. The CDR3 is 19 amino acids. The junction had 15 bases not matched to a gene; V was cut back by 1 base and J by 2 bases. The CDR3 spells CASSLAPWGLAENTDTQYF. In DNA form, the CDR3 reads TGTGCCAGCAGCTTAGCCCCTTGGGGTCTAGCGGAAAACACAGATACGCAGTATTTT.

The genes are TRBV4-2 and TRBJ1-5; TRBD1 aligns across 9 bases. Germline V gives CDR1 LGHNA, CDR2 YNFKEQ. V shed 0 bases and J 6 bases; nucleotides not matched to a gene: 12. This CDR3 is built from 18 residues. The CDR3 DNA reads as TGTGCCAGCAGCCAAGAACGCCCGGGACAGGGTTTATTTCAGCCCCAGCATTTT. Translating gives CASSQERPGQGLFQPQHF.

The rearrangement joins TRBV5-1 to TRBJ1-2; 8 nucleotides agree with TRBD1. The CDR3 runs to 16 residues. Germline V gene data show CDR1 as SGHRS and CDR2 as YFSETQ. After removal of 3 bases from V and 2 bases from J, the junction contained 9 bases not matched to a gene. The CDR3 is CASSYSPGQVNYGYTF. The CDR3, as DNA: TGCGCCAGCAGCTACTCCCCGGGACAGGTGAACTATGGCTACACCTTC.

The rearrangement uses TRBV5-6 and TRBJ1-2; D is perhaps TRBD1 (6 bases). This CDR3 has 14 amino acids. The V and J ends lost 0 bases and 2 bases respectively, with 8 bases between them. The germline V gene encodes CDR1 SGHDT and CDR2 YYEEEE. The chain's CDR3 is CASSLDRANYGYTF. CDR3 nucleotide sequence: TGTGCCAGCAGCTTGGACAGGGCCAACTATGGCTACACCTTC.

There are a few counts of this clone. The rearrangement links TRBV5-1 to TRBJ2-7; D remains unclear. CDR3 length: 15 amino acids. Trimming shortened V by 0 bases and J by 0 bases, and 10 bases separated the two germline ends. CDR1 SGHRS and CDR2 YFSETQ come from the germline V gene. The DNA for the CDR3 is TGCGCCAGCAGCTTGGACGGAGCTCACTCCTACGAGCAGTACTTC. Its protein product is CASSLDGAHSYEQYF.

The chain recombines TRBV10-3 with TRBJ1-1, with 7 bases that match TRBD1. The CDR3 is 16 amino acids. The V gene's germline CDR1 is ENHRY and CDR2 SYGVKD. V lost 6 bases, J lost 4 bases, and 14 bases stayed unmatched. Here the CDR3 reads CAIRETGDGDGTEAFF. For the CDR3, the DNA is TGTGCCATCAGGGAAACAGGGGATGGAGATGGCACTGAAGCTTTCTTT.

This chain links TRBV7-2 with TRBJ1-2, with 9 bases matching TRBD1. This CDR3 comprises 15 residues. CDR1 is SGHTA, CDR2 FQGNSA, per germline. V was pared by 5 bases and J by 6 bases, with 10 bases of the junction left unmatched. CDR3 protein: CASSRVRDRADGYTF. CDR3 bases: TGTGCCAGCAGCCGCGTCCGGGACAGGGCCGATGGCTACACCTTC.

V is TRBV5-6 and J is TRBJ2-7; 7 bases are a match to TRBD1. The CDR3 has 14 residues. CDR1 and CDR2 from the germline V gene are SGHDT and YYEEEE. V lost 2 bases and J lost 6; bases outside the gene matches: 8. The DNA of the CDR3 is TGTGCCAGCAGCTTCGACAGGGTCCTTGGCGAGCAGTACTTC. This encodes CASSFDRVLGEQYF.

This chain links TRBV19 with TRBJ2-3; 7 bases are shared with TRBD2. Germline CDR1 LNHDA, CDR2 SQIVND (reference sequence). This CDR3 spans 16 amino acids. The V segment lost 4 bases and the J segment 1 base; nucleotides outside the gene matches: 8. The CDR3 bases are TGTGCCAGTAGTACCCGACGGGGGGTGGGCACAGATACGCAGTATTTT. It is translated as CASSTRRGVGTDTQYF. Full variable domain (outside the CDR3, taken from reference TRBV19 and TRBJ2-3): DGGITQSPKYLFRKEGQNVTLSCEQNLNHDAMYWYRQDPGQGLRLIYYSQIVNDFQKGDIAEGYSVSREKKESFPLTVTSAQKNPTAFYLCASSTRRGVGTDTQYFGPGTRLTVL.

The CDR3 sequence is CASSRMTGTYEWFGYTF. CDR3 sequence (DNA): TGTGCCAGCAGCCGAATGACGGGGACTTACGAATGGTTTGGCTACACCTTC. The J gene is TRBJ1-2, the V gene TRBV7-9, with TRBD1 as a possible D gene (5 bases). Germline V gene data show CDR1 as SEHNR and CDR2 as FQNEAQ (reference sequence). V lost 5 bases to trimming and J lost 7 bases, with 26 bases between them. The CDR3 runs 17 residues.

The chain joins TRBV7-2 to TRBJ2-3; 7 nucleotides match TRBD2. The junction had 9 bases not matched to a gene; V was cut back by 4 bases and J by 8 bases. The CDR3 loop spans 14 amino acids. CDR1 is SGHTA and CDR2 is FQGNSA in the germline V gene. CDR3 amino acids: CASSWGGSQSTQYF. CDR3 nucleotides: TGTGCCAGCAGCTGGGGGGGTTCCCAAAGTACGCAGTATTTT.

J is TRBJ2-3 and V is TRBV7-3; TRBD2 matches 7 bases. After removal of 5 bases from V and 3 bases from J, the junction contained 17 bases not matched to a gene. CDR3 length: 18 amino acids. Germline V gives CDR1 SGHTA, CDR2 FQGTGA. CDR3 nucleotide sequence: TGTGCCAGCAGCGTGACGTTGGTGGGAGGGCCTGTGACAGATACGCAGTATTTT. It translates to CASSVTLVGGPVTDTQYF.

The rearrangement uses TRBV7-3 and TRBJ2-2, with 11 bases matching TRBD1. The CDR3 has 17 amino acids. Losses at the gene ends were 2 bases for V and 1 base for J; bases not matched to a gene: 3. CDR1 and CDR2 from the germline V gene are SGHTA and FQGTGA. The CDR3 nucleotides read TGTGCCAGCAGCTTAGTGGGGACAGGGGGGAACACCGGGGAGCTGTTTTTT. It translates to CASSLVGTGGNTGELFF.

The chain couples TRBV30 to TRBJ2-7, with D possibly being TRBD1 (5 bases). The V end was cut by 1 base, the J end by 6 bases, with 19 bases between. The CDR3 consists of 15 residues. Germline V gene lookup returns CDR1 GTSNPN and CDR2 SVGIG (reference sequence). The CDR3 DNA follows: TGTGCCTGGAGTGCTCCGGTCTTTGGGGCGAGCGAGCAGTACTTC. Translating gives CAWSAPVFGASEQYF.

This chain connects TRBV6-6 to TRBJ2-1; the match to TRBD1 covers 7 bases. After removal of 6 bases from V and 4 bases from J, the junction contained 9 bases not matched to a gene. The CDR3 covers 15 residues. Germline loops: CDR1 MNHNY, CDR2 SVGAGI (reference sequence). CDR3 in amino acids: CASSLRGQLYNEQFF. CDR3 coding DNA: TGTGCCAGCAGCCTTAGGGGACAGCTGTACAATGAGCAGTTCTTC.

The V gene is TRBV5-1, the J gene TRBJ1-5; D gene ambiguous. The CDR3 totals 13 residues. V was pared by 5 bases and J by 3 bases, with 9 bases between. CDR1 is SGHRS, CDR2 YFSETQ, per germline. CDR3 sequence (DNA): TGCGCCAGCAGTTCGGAGTACAATCAGCCCCAGCATTTT. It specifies CASSSEYNQPQHF. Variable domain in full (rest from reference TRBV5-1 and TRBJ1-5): KAGVTQTPRYLIKTRGQQVTLSCSPISGHRSVSWYQQTPGQGLQFLFEYFSETQRNKGNFPGRFSGRQFSNSRSEMNVSTLELGDSALYLCASSSEYNQPQHFGDGTRLSIL.

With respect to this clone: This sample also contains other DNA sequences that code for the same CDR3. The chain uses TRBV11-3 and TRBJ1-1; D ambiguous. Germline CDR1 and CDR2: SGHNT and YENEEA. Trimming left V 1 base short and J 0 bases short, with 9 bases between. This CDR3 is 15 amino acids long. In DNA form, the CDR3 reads TGTGCCAGCAGCTTAGGAACGGGATTGAACACTGAAGCTTTCTTT. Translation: CASSLGTGLNTEAFF.

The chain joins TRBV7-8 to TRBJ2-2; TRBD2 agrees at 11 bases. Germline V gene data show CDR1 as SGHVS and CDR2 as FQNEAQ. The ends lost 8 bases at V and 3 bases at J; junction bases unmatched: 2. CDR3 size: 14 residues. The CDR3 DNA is TGTGCCAGCCAACTAGCGGGAGACACCGGGGAGCTGTTTTTT. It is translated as CASQLAGDTGELFF. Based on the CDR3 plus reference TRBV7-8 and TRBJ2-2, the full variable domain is GAGVSQSPRYKVAKRGQDVALRCDPISGHVSLFWYQQALGQGPEFLTYFQNEAQLDKSGLPSDRFFAERPEGSVSTLKIQRTQQEDSAVYLCASQLAGDTGELFFGEGSRLTVL.